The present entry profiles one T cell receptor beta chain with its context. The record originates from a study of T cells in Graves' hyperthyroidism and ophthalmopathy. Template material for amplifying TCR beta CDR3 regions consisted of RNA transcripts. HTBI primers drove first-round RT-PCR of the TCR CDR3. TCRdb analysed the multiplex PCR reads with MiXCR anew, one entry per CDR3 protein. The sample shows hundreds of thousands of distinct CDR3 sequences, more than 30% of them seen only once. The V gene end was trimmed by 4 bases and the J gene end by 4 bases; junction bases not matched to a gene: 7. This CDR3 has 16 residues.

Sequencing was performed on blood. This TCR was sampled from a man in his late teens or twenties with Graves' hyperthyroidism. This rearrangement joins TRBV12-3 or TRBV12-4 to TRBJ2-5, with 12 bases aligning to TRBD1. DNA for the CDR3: TGTGCCAGCAGTTCTCGGGACAGGGGGCATAGAGAGACCCAGTACTTC. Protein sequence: CASSSRDRGHRETQYF.